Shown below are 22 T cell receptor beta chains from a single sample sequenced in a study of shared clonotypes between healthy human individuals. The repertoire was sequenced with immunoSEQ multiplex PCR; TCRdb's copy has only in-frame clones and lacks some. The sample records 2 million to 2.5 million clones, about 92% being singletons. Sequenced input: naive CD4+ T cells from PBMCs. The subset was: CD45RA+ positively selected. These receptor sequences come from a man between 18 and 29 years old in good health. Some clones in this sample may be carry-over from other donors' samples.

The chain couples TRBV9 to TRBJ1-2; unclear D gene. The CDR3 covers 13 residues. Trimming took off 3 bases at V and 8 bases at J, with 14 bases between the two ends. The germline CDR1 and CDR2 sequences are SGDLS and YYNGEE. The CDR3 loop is CASSGRTAVGYTF. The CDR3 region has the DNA TGTGCCAGCAGCGGGAGGACGGCCGTCGGCTACACCTTC.

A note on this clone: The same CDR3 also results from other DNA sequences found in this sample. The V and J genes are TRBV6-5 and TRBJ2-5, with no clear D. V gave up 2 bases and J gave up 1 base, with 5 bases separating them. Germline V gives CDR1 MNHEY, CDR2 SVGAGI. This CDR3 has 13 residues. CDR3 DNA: TGTGCCAGCAGTTACGGGCTCCAAGAGACCCAGTACTTC. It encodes CASSYGLQETQYF.

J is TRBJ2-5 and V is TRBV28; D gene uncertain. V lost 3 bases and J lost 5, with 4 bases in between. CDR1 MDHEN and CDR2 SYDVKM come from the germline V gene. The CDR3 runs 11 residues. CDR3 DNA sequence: TGTGCCAGCAGTTTCTGGGAGACCCAGTACTTC. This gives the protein CASSFWETQYF.

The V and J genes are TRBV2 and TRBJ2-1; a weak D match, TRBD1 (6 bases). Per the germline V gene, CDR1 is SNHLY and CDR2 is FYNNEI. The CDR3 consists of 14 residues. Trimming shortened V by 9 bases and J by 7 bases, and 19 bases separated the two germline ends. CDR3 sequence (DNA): TGTGCCAGGCGAGCCGGGCAGGGGACGAATGAGCAGTTCTTC. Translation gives CARRAGQGTNEQFF. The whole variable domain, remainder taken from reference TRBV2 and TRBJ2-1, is EPEVTQTPSHQVTQMGQEVILRCVPISNHLYFYWYRQILGQKVEFLVSFYNNEISEKSEIFDDQFSVERPDGSNFTLKIRSTKLEDSAMYFCARRAGQGTNEQFFGPGTRLTVL.

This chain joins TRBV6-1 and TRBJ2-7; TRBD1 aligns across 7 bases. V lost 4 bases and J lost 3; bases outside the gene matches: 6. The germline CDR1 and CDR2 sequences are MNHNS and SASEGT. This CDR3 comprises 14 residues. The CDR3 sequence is CASSAGTVGYEQYF. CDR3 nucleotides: TGTGCCAGCAGTGCTGGGACAGTGGGCTACGAGCAGTACTTC.

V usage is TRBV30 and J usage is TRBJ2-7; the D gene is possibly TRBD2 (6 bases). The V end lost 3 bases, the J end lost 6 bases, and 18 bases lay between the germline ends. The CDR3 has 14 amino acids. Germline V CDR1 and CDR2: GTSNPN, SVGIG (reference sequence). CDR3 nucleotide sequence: TGTGCCTGGAGCCCGGCCGGCGGGAACCGCGAGCAGTACTTC. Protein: CAWSPAGGNREQYF.

In DNA, the CDR3 is TGTGCCAGTACGTGGACAGGAGGCTTCACTGAAGCTTTCTTT. Protein: CASTWTGGFTEAFF. The V gene is TRBV19, the J gene TRBJ1-1; 7 nucleotides align to TRBD1. V was pared by 7 bases and J by 4 bases, with 9 bases of the junction left unmatched. Germline CDR1 is LNHDA and CDR2 is SQIVND (reference sequence). This CDR3 is 14 amino acids long.

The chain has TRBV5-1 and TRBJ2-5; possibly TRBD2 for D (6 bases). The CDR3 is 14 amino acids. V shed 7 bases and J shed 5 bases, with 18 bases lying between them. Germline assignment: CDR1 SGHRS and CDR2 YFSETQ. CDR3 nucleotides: TGCGCCAGCCACAAACAGGAGGGCCGGGAGACCCAGTACTTC. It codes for CASHKQEGRETQYF.

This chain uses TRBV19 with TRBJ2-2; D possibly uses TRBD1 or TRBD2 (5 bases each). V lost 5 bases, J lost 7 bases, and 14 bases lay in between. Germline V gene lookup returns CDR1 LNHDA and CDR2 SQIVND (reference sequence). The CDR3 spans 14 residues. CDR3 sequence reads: CASSERGRNGELFF. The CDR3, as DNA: TGTGCCAGTAGTGAAAGGGGACGGAACGGGGAGCTGTTTTTT. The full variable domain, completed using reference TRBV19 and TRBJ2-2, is DGGITQSPKYLFRKEGQNVTLSCEQNLNHDAMYWYRQDPGQGLRLIYYSQIVNDFQKGDIAEGYSVSREKKESFPLTVTSAQKNPTAFYLCASSERGRNGELFFGEGSRLTVL.

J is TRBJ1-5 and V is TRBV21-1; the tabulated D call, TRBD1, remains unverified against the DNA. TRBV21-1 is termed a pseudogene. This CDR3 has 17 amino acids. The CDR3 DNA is TGTGCCAGCAGCAAATTTCCTAAGGGACAGCCAAATCAGCCCCAGCATTTT. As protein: CASSKFPKGQPNQPQHF.

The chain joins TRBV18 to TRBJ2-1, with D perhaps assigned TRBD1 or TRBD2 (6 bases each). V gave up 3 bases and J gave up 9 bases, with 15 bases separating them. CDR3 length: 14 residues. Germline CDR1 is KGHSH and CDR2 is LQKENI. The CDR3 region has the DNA TGTGCCAGCTCACCCATGGGGGGCATCGGTGAGCAGTTCTTC. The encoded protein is CASSPMGGIGEQFF.

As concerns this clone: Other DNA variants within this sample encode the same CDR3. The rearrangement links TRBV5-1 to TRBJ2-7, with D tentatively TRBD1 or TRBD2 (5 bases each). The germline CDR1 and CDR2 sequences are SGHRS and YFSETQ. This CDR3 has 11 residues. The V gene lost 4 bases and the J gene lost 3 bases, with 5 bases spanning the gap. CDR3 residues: CASSGGYEQYF. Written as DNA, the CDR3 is TGCGCCAGCAGCGGGGGCTACGAGCAGTACTTC.

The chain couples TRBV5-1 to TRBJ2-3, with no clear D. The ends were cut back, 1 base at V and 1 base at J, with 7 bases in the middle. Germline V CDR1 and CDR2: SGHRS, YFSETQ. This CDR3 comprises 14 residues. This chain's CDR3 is CASSLLGRTDTQYF. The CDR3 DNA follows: TGCGCCAGCAGCTTGTTAGGGCGCACAGATACGCAGTATTTT. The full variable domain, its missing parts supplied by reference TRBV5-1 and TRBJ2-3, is KAGVTQTPRYLIKTRGQQVTLSCSPISGHRSVSWYQQTPGQGLQFLFEYFSETQRNKGNFPGRFSGRQFSNSRSEMNVSTLELGDSALYLCASSLLGRTDTQYFGPGTRLTVL.

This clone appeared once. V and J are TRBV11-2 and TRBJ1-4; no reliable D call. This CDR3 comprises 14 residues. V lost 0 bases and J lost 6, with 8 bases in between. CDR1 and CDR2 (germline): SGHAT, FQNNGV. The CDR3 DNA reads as TGTGCCAGCAGCTTAGAAGGGCGATATGAAAAACTGTTTTTT. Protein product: CASSLEGRYEKLFF.

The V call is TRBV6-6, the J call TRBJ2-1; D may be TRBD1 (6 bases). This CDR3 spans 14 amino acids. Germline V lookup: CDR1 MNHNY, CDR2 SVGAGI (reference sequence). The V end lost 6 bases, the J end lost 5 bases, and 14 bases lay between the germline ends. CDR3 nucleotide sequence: TGTGCCAGCAGGGATTGGACAGAGAACAATGAGCAGTTCTTC. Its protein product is CASRDWTENNEQFF.

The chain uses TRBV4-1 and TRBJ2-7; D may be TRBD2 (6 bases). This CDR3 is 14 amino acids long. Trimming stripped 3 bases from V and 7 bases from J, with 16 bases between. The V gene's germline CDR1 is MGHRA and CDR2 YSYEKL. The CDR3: CASSQSGSPGEQYF. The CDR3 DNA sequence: TGCGCCAGCAGCCAGTCCGGGAGCCCCGGAGAGCAGTACTTC.

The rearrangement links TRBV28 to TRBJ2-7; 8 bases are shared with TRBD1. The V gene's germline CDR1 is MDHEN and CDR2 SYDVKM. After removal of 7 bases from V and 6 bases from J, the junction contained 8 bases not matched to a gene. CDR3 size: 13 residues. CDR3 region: CASTGDRQGEQYF. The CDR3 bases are TGTGCCAGCACCGGGGACAGGCAAGGCGAGCAGTACTTC.

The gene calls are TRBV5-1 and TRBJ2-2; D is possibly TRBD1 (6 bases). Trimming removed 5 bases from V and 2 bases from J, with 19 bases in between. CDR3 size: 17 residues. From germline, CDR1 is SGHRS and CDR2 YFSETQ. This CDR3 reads CASSSLRGHSNTGELFF. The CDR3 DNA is TGCGCCAGCAGTTCTCTCAGGGGACATAGTAACACCGGGGAGCTGTTTTTT.

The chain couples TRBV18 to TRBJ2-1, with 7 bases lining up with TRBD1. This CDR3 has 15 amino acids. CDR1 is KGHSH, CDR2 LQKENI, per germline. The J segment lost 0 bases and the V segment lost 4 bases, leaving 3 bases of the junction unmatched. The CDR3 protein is CASSHRDSSYNEQFF. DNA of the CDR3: TGTGCCAGCTCACACCGGGACAGCTCCTACAATGAGCAGTTCTTC.

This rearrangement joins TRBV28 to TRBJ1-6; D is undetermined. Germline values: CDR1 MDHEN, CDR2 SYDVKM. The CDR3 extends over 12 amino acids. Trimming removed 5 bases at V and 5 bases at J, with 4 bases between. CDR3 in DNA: TGTGCCAGCAGTCCGAATAATTCACCCCTCCACTTT. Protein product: CASSPNNSPLHF.

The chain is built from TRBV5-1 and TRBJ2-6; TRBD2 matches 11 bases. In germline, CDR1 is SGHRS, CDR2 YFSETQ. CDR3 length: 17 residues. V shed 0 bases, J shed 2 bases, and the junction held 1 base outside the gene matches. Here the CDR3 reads CASSLGLAGTGANVLTF. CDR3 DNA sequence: TGCGCCAGCAGCTTGGGACTAGCGGGGACTGGGGCCAACGTCCTGACTTTC.

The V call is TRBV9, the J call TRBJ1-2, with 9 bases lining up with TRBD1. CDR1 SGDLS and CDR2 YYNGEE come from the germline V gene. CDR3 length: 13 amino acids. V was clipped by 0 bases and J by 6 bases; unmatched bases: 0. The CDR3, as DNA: TGTGCCAGCAGCGTAGGGACAGGGGATGGCTACACCTTC. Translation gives CASSVGTGDGYTF.